The clone carrying this TCR beta chain appeared many times. RNA was extracted from 2.5 ml of whole blood of healthy adults. A UMI-containing oligonucleotide was joined by 3' ligation to the TCR cDNA template. Cells were not sorted; total RNA input targeted about 1 to 1000 ng. For blood and skin samples, reverse transcription used TCR alpha and beta constant primers. Four PCR rounds used nested alpha and beta constant region primers plus the SP2 primer. TCRdb independently ran MiXCR on the 5' RACE reads; one entry per CDR3 protein. The table has about 22,000 distinct CDR3 sequences, less than 5% seen once; the top ten hold 6.5% to 8%. The data originate from a study of naive and memory T cell subsets. This receptor was identified in a male donor in good health.

The CDR3 region is CASTDPPGGRGTEAFF. The CDR3 DNA sequence: TGTGCCAGCACCGACCCGCCAGGGGGACGGGGCACTGAAGCTTTCTTT. The chain links TRBV6-2 or TRBV6-3 to TRBJ1-1, with 7 nucleotides matching TRBD1. Germline V CDR1 and CDR2: MNHEY, SVGEGT. The length of the CDR3 is 16 residues. V dropped 7 bases and J dropped 4; count of bases not matched to a gene: 15.